The present entry profiles one TCR beta chain with its context. These data are taken from a study of T cells in Graves' hyperthyroidism and ophthalmopathy. The CDR3 sequence is 17 residues long. CDR1 and CDR2 (germline): SGHRS, YFSETQ. V lost 0 bases, J lost 4 bases, and 6 bases stayed unmatched. Amplified regions were TCR beta CDR3 sequences from RNA transcripts. Primed by the HTBI set, a first-round RT-PCR was run on the TCR CDR3. TCRdb processed the multiplex PCR reads anew with MiXCR; each CDR3 protein has one entry. The sample carries some 500,000 distinct CDR3 sequences, around an eighth recorded once.

Source material: blood. The rearrangement uses TRBV5-1 and TRBJ2-2; TRBD2 matches at 10 bases. The receptor's source is a woman aged 18-29 years with Graves' hyperthyroidism. CDR3 in amino acids: CASSLATGTSATGELFF. The CDR3 coding sequence is TGCGCCAGCAGCTTGGCCACCGGGACTAGCGCCACCGGGGAGCTGTTTTTT.